The 7 T cell receptor beta chains in this list originate from one sample, sequenced in a study of Tregs in tolerant kidney transplant recipients. The method was immunoSEQ multiplex PCR; TCRdb's version includes in-frame clones alone and lacks a portion of them. The sample lists tens of thousands of clones, 85% to 90% seen once, with around 0.38% in the top ten. The sample here was CD4+ T cells from blood, taken before the transplant. The receptors shown here come from a human donor who received a combined kidney and bone marrow transplant.

The chain uses TRBV2 and TRBJ2-3; TRBD1 is a possible D gene (6 bases). The CDR3 spans 14 residues. Between the trimmed V and J ends, which lost 5 bases and 3 bases, there was a span of 12 bases. CDR1 SNHLY and CDR2 FYNNEI come from the germline V gene. CDR3 loop: CASSWEQGTDTQYF. DNA for the CDR3: TGTGCCAGCAGTTGGGAGCAGGGGACAGATACGCAGTATTTT. Looking up the rest from reference TRBV2 and TRBJ2-3 gives the full variable domain: EPEVTQTPSHQVTQMGQEVILRCVPISNHLYFYWYRQILGQKVEFLVSFYNNEISEKSEIFDDQFSVERPDGSNFTLKIRSTKLEDSAMYFCASSWEQGTDTQYFGPGTRLTVL.

The genes are TRBV7-5 and TRBJ2-7; whether TRBD2, the table's D call, matches the DNA was not checked. TRBV7-5 is a pseudogene segment. CDR3 size: 18 residues. CDR3 loop: CVRSLGPRASTQWGEQYF. In DNA form, the CDR3 reads TGTGTCAGAAGCTTAGGCCCGCGGGCTAGCACCCAGTGGGGAGAGCAGTACTTC.

In nucleotides, the CDR3 is TGCGCCAGCAGCCCTTTAGAGGGTACAGATACGCAGTATTTT. This translates into CASSPLEGTDTQYF. The V call is TRBV5-1, the J call TRBJ2-3; possibly TRBD2 for D (5 bases). V lost 4 bases to trimming and J lost 3 bases, with 12 bases between them. This CDR3 has 14 amino acids. In germline, CDR1 is SGHRS, CDR2 YFSETQ.

The chain employs TRBV30 and TRBJ1-6, with a weak D call TRBD1 (6 bases). V was clipped by 2 bases and J by 0 bases, with 17 bases between them. The CDR3 is 18 residues long. The germline V gene encodes CDR1 GTSNPN and CDR2 SVGIG (reference sequence). The CDR3 spells CAWSPSRDMSSYNSPLHF. The CDR3 nucleotides read TGTGCCTGGAGTCCATCCAGGGACATGAGCTCCTATAATTCACCCCTCCACTTT. The variable domain in full, completed from reference TRBV30 and TRBJ1-6, reads SQTIHQWPATLVQPVGSPLSLECTVEGTSNPNLYWYRQAAGRGLQLLFYSVGIGQISSEVPQNLSASRPQDRQFILSSKKLLLSDSGFYLCAWSPSRDMSSYNSPLHFGNGTRLTVT.

The V call is TRBV5-1, the J call TRBJ2-7; the match to TRBD2 covers 11 bases. The germline CDR1 and CDR2 sequences are SGHRS and YFSETQ. V trimming: 2 bases; J trimming: 7 bases; junction bases outside the gene matches: 5. The CDR3 length is 14 residues. DNA of the CDR3: TGCGCCAGCAGCTTTGACGGGACTAGCGGTGAGCAGTACTTC. Amino acid sequence: CASSFDGTSGEQYF.

The J gene is TRBJ2-1, the V gene TRBV28, with 9 bases that match TRBD1. The CDR3 loop spans 15 amino acids. The germline gives CDR1 MDHEN, CDR2 SYDVKM. V lost 7 bases to trimming and J lost 3 bases; unmatched junction nucleotides: 7. Here the CDR3 DNA reads TGTGCCAGCAAATTTACAGGGGGCAGCTACAATGAGCAGTTCTTC. This translates into CASKFTGGSYNEQFF. Together with reference TRBV28 and TRBJ2-1, the CDR3 gives the full variable domain: DVKVTQSSRYLVKRTGEKVFLECVQDMDHENMFWYRQDPGLGLRLIYFSYDVKMKEKGDIPEGYSVSREKKERFSLILESASTNQTSMYLCASKFTGGSYNEQFFGPGTRLTVL.

The table lists this clone with a count of one. The gene calls are TRBV7-2 and TRBJ2-7, with 7 bases aligning to TRBD2. The J segment lost 8 bases and the V segment lost 3 bases, leaving 13 bases of the junction unmatched. CDR3 length: 15 amino acids. Germline V lookup: CDR1 SGHTA, CDR2 FQGNSA. CDR3 in DNA: TGTGCCAGCAGCTTGGCGCAGGGCGCGGGAGTGAAGCAGTACTTC. It yields the protein CASSLAQGAGVKQYF.